The 28 T cell receptor beta chains below come from one sample, sequenced in a study of blood T cell repertoires in COVID-19. This table comes from immunoSEQ multiplex PCR, and its TCRdb copy is limited to in-frame clones, with some not included. Of some 87,000 clones in the sample, around 83% were seen once. The sequenced sample was peripheral blood. The receptors shown here come from a man at least 80 years old with active or convalescent COVID-19.

The chain recombines TRBV7-2 with TRBJ1-5, with 7 positions matching TRBD1. The CDR3 covers 15 residues. The J segment lost 0 bases and the V segment lost 5 bases, leaving 4 bases of the junction unmatched. Per germline, CDR1 SGHTA and CDR2 FQGNSA. The CDR3 spells CASSLQGNSNQPQHF. CDR3 nucleotides: TGTGCCAGCAGCCTACAGGGGAATAGCAATCAGCCCCAGCATTTT.

The rearrangement joins TRBV7-9 to TRBJ1-1; D is unresolved. Deletions cut 1 base from V and 7 bases from J, with 7 bases between. This CDR3 spans 12 amino acids. The germline CDR1 and CDR2 sequences are SEHNR and FQNEAQ (reference sequence). In nucleotides, the CDR3 is TGTGCCAGCAGCTTAGTGGCAGATGAAGCTTTCTTT. Translating gives CASSLVADEAFF.

This clone was recorded once. The rearrangement uses TRBV29-1 and TRBJ1-2, with D perhaps matching TRBD1 (6 bases). The germline gives CDR1 SQVTM, CDR2 ANQGSEA. CDR3 length: 11 residues. The V and J ends lost 5 bases and 8 bases respectively, with 12 bases between them. The CDR3 nucleotides are TGCAGCGTTCGGACAGATCGGGGCTACACCTTC. This gives the protein CSVRTDRGYTF.

The gene calls are TRBV7-3 and TRBJ1-1; tentatively, D is TRBD1 (5 bases). Trimming left V 4 bases short and J 5 bases short, with 14 bases between. CDR3 length: 14 amino acids. Germline V gene sequence: CDR1 SGHTA, CDR2 FQGTGA. CDR3 in DNA: TGTGCCAGCAGCTCCCTGGGGGGAGGGACTGAAGCTTTCTTT. Its translation is CASSSLGGGTEAFF.

This chain joins TRBV4-1 and TRBJ1-2; 8 bases map to TRBD1. This CDR3 has 18 amino acids. Trimming cost V 0 bases and J 1 base; bases outside gene matches: 10. Per the germline V gene, CDR1 is MGHRA and CDR2 is YSYEKL. CDR3 amino acids: CASSQEGATGGNNYGYTF. CDR3 nucleotide sequence: TGCGCCAGCAGCCAAGAAGGGGCTACAGGGGGAAATAACTATGGCTACACCTTC.

V and J are TRBV9 and TRBJ2-3, with 13 bases lining up with TRBD2. The ends lost 3 bases at V and 7 bases at J; junction bases unmatched: 2. The CDR3 is 14 amino acids. Germline CDR1 reads SGDLS; CDR2 reads YYNGEE. The CDR3 is CASSGTSGSYTQYF. Here the CDR3 DNA reads TGTGCCAGCAGCGGGACTAGCGGGAGTTATACGCAGTATTTT. Based on the CDR3 plus reference TRBV9 and TRBJ2-3, the full variable domain is DSGVTQTPKHLITATGQRVTLRCSPRSGDLSVYWYQQSLDQGLQFLIQYYNGEERAKGNILERFSAQQFPDLHSELNLSSLELGDSALYFCASSGTSGSYTQYFGPGTRLTVL.

The rearrangement uses TRBV7-8 and TRBJ2-7; 10 nucleotides line up with TRBD1. Trimming took 6 bases from V and 7 from J; bases not matched to a gene: 12. CDR3 length: 15 amino acids. Germline V gives CDR1 SGHVS, CDR2 FQNEAQ. CDR3: CASSLRGTGAGEQYF. The CDR3 coding sequence is TGTGCCAGCAGTCTAAGGGGGACAGGGGCTGGAGAGCAGTACTTC.

This clone was counted once. The chain combines TRBV12-3 or TRBV12-4 with TRBJ2-1; D gene unclear. The V end was cut by 3 bases, the J end by 6 bases, with 3 bases between. CDR3 size: 11 residues. The CDR3 region is CASSFLNEQFF. The CDR3 bases are TGTGCCAGCAGTTTTCTCAATGAGCAGTTCTTC.

Turning to this clone: Additional DNA sequences in this sample encode the identical CDR3. J is TRBJ2-7 and V is TRBV2; D is possibly TRBD1 (6 bases). CDR3 length: 12 residues. Germline V lookup: CDR1 SNHLY, CDR2 FYNNEI. The V gene lost 6 bases and the J gene lost 4 bases, with 10 bases spanning the gap. This CDR3 reads CASRGAAYEQYF. The CDR3 DNA sequence: TGTGCCAGCAGGGGGGCCGCGTACGAGCAGTACTTC.

The V call is TRBV5-1, the J call TRBJ1-4; tentative D call: TRBD1 (5 bases). In germline, CDR1 is SGHRS, CDR2 YFSETQ. Trimming pared 0 bases from V and 8 bases from J, leaving 14 bases between. This CDR3 contains 15 residues. CDR3 loop: CASSLDLGLQEKLFF. The CDR3 nucleotides are TGCGCCAGCAGCTTGGATTTGGGGCTACAAGAAAAACTGTTTTTT. Full variable domain (remainder filled in from reference TRBV5-1 and TRBJ1-4): KAGVTQTPRYLIKTRGQQVTLSCSPISGHRSVSWYQQTPGQGLQFLFEYFSETQRNKGNFPGRFSGRQFSNSRSEMNVSTLELGDSALYLCASSLDLGLQEKLFFGSGTQLSVL.

J is TRBJ1-2 and V is TRBV5-5; 8 bases fit TRBD1. Germline loops: CDR1 SGHKS, CDR2 YYEKEE (reference sequence). The CDR3 length is 15 residues. V lost 0 bases and J lost 4; bases outside the gene matches: 5. The CDR3 DNA sequence: TGTGCCAGCAGCTTGGAACAGGGGGTTGTCTATGGCTACACCTTC. Protein product: CASSLEQGVVYGYTF.

The V and J genes are TRBV5-6 and TRBJ1-1; TRBD1 agrees at 12 bases. With 3 bases clipped from V and 1 base from J, the junction kept 10 bases outside the gene matches. Germline V gene data show CDR1 as SGHDT and CDR2 as YYEEEE. The CDR3 sequence is 18 residues long. CDR3 region: CASSSNRDRGPGNTEAFF. DNA of the CDR3: TGTGCCAGCAGCTCAAACCGGGACAGGGGGCCAGGGAACACTGAAGCTTTCTTT.

The chain has TRBV4-1 and TRBJ2-1, with 7 bases that match TRBD2. CDR1 is MGHRA, CDR2 YSYEKL, per germline. The CDR3 spans 16 residues. Unmatched junction bases numbered 4, after V lost 0 bases and J lost 2 bases. As DNA, the CDR3 is TGCGCCAGCAGCCAAGAGTCGGGGGGACCCTACAATGAGCAGTTCTTC. It encodes CASSQESGGPYNEQFF.

The V call is TRBV2, the J call TRBJ1-2; D is uncertain. In germline, CDR1 is SNHLY, CDR2 FYNNEI. This CDR3 contains 12 residues. Deletions cut 4 bases from V and 2 bases from J, with 5 bases between. CDR3 region: CASSAENYGYTF. CDR3 in DNA: TGTGCCAGCAGTGCGGAGAACTATGGCTACACCTTC.

The J gene is TRBJ1-2, the V gene TRBV7-2, with TRBD1 identical over 7 bases. V gave up 5 bases and J gave up 4 bases; unmatched junction bases: 7. This CDR3 region has 14 residues. Germline loops: CDR1 SGHTA, CDR2 FQGNSA. Here the CDR3 DNA reads TGTGCCAGCAGCCCAAACGGACAGGCCTATGGCTACACCTTC. Translation gives CASSPNGQAYGYTF.

This clone occurred once. V and J are TRBV5-5 and TRBJ1-1, with a tentative D call TRBD1 (5 bases). Looked up from germline, CDR1 is SGHKS and CDR2 is YYEKEE (reference sequence). With 0 bases removed from V and 1 base from J, the gap between germline ends came to 10 bases. This CDR3 contains 15 residues. Here the CDR3 reads CASSLAGRANTEAFF. The DNA of the CDR3 is TGTGCCAGCAGCTTGGCGGGCAGGGCGAACACTGAAGCTTTCTTT.

The chain is built from TRBV19 and TRBJ2-7, with unresolved D. Trimming took 3 bases from V and 0 from J, leaving 6 bases between them. This CDR3 is built from 13 residues. Germline lookup yields CDR1 LNHDA and CDR2 SQIVND (reference sequence). CDR3 sequence reads: CASSIQHSYEQYF. CDR3 nucleotide sequence: TGTGCCAGTAGTATCCAACACTCCTACGAGCAGTACTTC. The variable domain in full, completed from reference TRBV19 and TRBJ2-7, reads DGGITQSPKYLFRKEGQNVTLSCEQNLNHDAMYWYRQDPGQGLRLIYYSQIVNDFQKGDIAEGYSVSREKKESFPLTVTSAQKNPTAFYLCASSIQHSYEQYFGPGTRLTVT.

The chain links TRBV11-2 to TRBJ1-5; 7 bases line up with TRBD1. Germline V gene data show CDR1 as SGHAT and CDR2 as FQNNGV. Germline trimming cut 0 bases from V and 7 bases from J; bases unmatched to any gene: 0. The CDR3 contains 13 residues. The chain's CDR3 is CASSLDRGQPQHF. The CDR3, as DNA: TGTGCCAGCAGCTTAGACAGGGGGCAGCCCCAGCATTTT.

The V and J genes are TRBV6-5 and TRBJ1-6; possibly TRBD1 for D (6 bases). CDR3 length equals 16 residues. CDR1 is MNHEY and CDR2 is SVGAGI in the germline V gene. V lost 0 bases and J 9 bases, leaving 15 bases between the germline ends. The CDR3 protein is CASSYSGGGLGSPLHF. CDR3 bases: TGTGCCAGCAGTTACTCGGGGGGGGGCCTTGGTTCACCCCTCCACTTT.

CDR3 loop: CASSVGTQNTGELFF. DNA for the CDR3: TGTGCCAGCAGCGTCGGGACTCAGAACACCGGGGAGCTGTTTTTT. The rearrangement joins TRBV9 to TRBJ2-2; weak D call: TRBD2 (6 bases). Germline loops: CDR1 SGDLS, CDR2 YYNGEE. The V end lost 2 bases, the J end lost 1 base, and 9 bases lay between the germline ends. The CDR3 is 15 amino acids.

The J gene is TRBJ1-6, the V gene TRBV19, with a weak D call TRBD1 (6 bases). Per germline, CDR1 LNHDA and CDR2 SQIVND (reference sequence). The V end lost 6 bases, the J end lost 1 base, and 10 bases lay between the germline ends. The CDR3 consists of 15 residues. CDR3 sequence (DNA): TGTGCCAGTAGCCCCGGACAGTCCTATAATTCACCCCTCCACTTT. This translates into CASSPGQSYNSPLHF.

This rearrangement joins TRBV18 to TRBJ2-1; 13 positions agree with TRBD2. CDR3 length equals 18 residues. CDR1 and CDR2 (germline): KGHSH, LQKENI. Unmatched junction bases numbered 7, after V lost 5 bases and J lost 0 bases. The CDR3: CASSTWTSGRGSYNEQFF. CDR3 DNA: TGTGCCAGCTCAACCTGGACTAGCGGGAGAGGCTCCTACAATGAGCAGTTCTTC. The full variable domain, in which reference TRBV18 and TRBJ2-1 provide the parts outside the CDR3, is NAGVMQNPRHLVRRRGQEARLRCSPMKGHSHVYWYRQLPEEGLKFMVYLQKENIIDESGMPKERFSAEFPKEGPSILRIQQVVRGDSAAYFCASSTWTSGRGSYNEQFFGPGTRLTVL.

This rearrangement joins TRBV28 to TRBJ1-1; D not resolved. Germline V gene lookup returns CDR1 MDHEN and CDR2 SYDVKM. The CDR3 has 15 residues. The V and J ends lost 1 base and 0 bases respectively, with 9 bases between them. The CDR3 DNA follows: TGTGCCAGCAGTTTATCCAACAGTATGAACACTGAAGCTTTCTTT. Encoded protein: CASSLSNSMNTEAFF. Full variable domain (missing parts from reference TRBV28 and TRBJ1-1): DVKVTQSSRYLVKRTGEKVFLECVQDMDHENMFWYRQDPGLGLRLIYFSYDVKMKEKGDIPEGYSVSREKKERFSLILESASTNQTSMYLCASSLSNSMNTEAFFGQGTRLTVV.

This sequence joins TRBV10-1 and TRBJ2-3; D not certain. Deletions cut 4 bases from V and 2 bases from J, with 13 bases between. The CDR3 spans 15 residues. Germline V lookup: CDR1 WNHNN, CDR2 SYGVQD (reference sequence). CDR3 loop: CASSADIVSTDTQYF. CDR3 DNA sequence: TGCGCCAGCAGTGCCGACATAGTATCCACAGATACGCAGTATTTT.

The chain joins TRBV25-1 to TRBJ1-4, with D possibly being TRBD1 (5 bases). V was cut by 3 bases and J by 7 bases, with 9 bases left in between. The germline V gene has CDR1 MGHDK and CDR2 SYGVNS. This CDR3 spans 13 amino acids. CDR3 bases: TGTGCCAGCAGTGACCGGGGACTTGAAAAACTGTTTTTT. This codes for CASSDRGLEKLFF.

This chain links TRBV15 with TRBJ1-5; D ambiguous. Germline V gene data show CDR1 as LNHNV and CDR2 as YYDKDF (reference sequence). Trimming removed 0 bases from V and 6 bases from J, with 12 bases in between. CDR3 length: 15 amino acids. CDR3 coding DNA: TGTGCCACCAGCAGAGATCTTGCGGGCCCTCAGCCCCAGCATTTT. This codes for CATSRDLAGPQPQHF.

The chain is built from TRBV5-4 and TRBJ1-3, with 7 bases aligning to TRBD1. V lost 6 bases, J lost 2 bases, and 11 bases stayed unmatched. The CDR3 extends over 16 amino acids. Germline-derived CDR1 and CDR2 are SGHNT and YYREEE (reference sequence). As DNA, the CDR3 is TGTGCCAGCACCAGGACAGGAAAAGACGCTGGAAACACCATATATTTT. Translated: CASTRTGKDAGNTIYF.

This clone was found a few times. This chain uses TRBV6-2 or TRBV6-3 with TRBJ1-2; D not certain. The germline CDR1 and CDR2 sequences are MNHEY and SVGEGT. This CDR3 comprises 17 residues. The V gene lost 4 bases and the J gene lost 7 bases, with 25 bases spanning the gap. CDR3 DNA: TGTGCCAGCAGTTCCCCGCGGGCTGGCGGGTTCCTGGGTGGCTACACCTTC. It yields the protein CASSSPRAGGFLGGYTF.